Shown below are 21 T cell receptor beta chains from a single sample sequenced in a study of beta chain features in type 1 diabetes. Broader study findings: Among all four CD4+ subsets, Type 1 diabetes patients had TCRB CDR3s that were moderately but significantly shorter.

Expressed TCRB transcripts were sequenced because the isolated RNA had all been reverse transcribed beforehand. Profiled with immunoSEQ multiplex PCR; TCRdb holds only in-frame clones, not every one. The table lists 300,000 or so clones, about a tenth of them singletons. For these receptors, no antigen is known. The sample consisted of central memory CD4+ T cells from blood. Receptor source: a man between 25 and 39 years old with type 1 diabetes.

On this clone itself: Other DNA sequences in this sample translate to the same CDR3. In DNA form, the CDR3 reads TGTGCCAGCTCAGCAGGGCAACAAGAGACCCAGTACTTC. This gives the protein CASSAGQQETQYF. The genes are TRBV18 and TRBJ2-5; possible D gene TRBD1, 5 bases. Germline CDR1 reads KGHSH; CDR2 reads LQKENI. V shed 5 bases and J shed 2 bases, with 9 bases lying between them. The CDR3 consists of 13 residues.

CDR3 residues: CASSPGPHGYTF. The CDR3 nucleotides are TGTGCCAGCAGTCCCGGACCTCATGGCTACACCTTC. This chain connects TRBV25-1 to TRBJ1-2; D gene ambiguous. The ends were cut back, 5 bases at V and 6 bases at J, with 10 bases in the middle. Germline CDR1 and CDR2: MGHDK and SYGVNS. The CDR3 runs to 12 residues.

There are a few counts of this clone. The V gene is TRBV10-3, the J gene TRBJ2-7, with 8 positions matching TRBD1. CDR3 size: 13 residues. V gave up 6 bases and J gave up 2 bases; unmatched junction bases: 3. Germline CDR1 is ENHRY and CDR2 is SYGVKD. DNA for the CDR3: TGTGCCATCAGCCGGGACAGGACCTACGAGCAGTACTTC. This sequence encodes CAISRDRTYEQYF.

This chain uses TRBV11-2 with TRBJ2-1; the D is unclear. CDR1 SGHAT and CDR2 FQNNGV come from the germline V gene. CDR3 length: 12 residues. V lost 3 bases, J lost 9 bases, and 9 bases lay in between. CDR3 DNA: TGTGCCAGCAGCTTCCAGGCTAGTGAGCAGTTCTTC. Encoded protein: CASSFQASEQFF.

The gene calls are TRBV18 and TRBJ1-2; 7 bases line up with TRBD1. The length of the CDR3 is 14 residues. V dropped 6 bases and J dropped 4; count of bases not matched to a gene: 8. Germline V gives CDR1 KGHSH, CDR2 LQKENI. This CDR3 is CASSAGTEGYGYTF. Here the CDR3 DNA reads TGTGCCAGCTCTGCCGGGACAGAAGGCTATGGCTACACCTTC.

In this sample, this clone turned up a few times. This sequence joins TRBV7-2 and TRBJ2-5; 8 bases are shared with TRBD2. The germline CDR1 and CDR2 sequences are SGHTA and FQGNSA. CDR3 length: 13 amino acids. Trimming took 7 bases from V and 1 from J; bases not matched to a gene: 2. The CDR3: CASIAGGQETQYF. CDR3 DNA sequence: TGTGCCAGCATCGCGGGGGGCCAAGAGACCCAGTACTTC.

The J gene is TRBJ1-2, the V gene TRBV6-6, with a weak D call TRBD1 (6 bases). The CDR3 covers 16 residues. Between the trimmed V and J ends, which lost 7 bases and 3 bases, there was a span of 21 bases. Germline values: CDR1 MNHNY, CDR2 SVGAGI (reference sequence). The CDR3 spells CASTDPGDSGYYGYTF. CDR3 in DNA: TGTGCCAGCACCGATCCAGGGGATTCGGGGTACTATGGCTACACCTTC.

This clone turned up a few times. V usage is TRBV18 and J usage is TRBJ2-3; D call uncertain. The CDR3 is made up of 13 amino acids. Germline lookup yields CDR1 KGHSH and CDR2 LQKENI. V was trimmed by 5 bases and J by 2 bases, leaving 8 bases between them. The CDR3 reads CASSAETTDTQYF. The CDR3 DNA reads as TGTGCCAGCTCAGCGGAGACCACAGATACGCAGTATTTT.

This clone was seen a handful of times. This chain uses TRBV4-3 with TRBJ1-2; D not certain. The CDR3 is 15 amino acids. V shed 4 bases and J shed 4 bases, with 16 bases lying between them. CDR1 is LGHNA, CDR2 YSLEER, per germline. DNA for the CDR3: TGCGCCAGCAGCCGAGAATATACAGCTGGCTATGGCTACACCTTC. This sequence encodes CASSREYTAGYGYTF.

This clone has just a few counts. The junction differs from germline at one of its ends, possibly a read error. The rearrangement uses TRBV10-3 and TRBJ1-2; TRBD1 aligns across 7 bases. The germline gives CDR1 ENHRY, CDR2 SYGVKD. The CDR3 has 14 residues. The DNA of the CDR3 is TGTGCCATCAGTGAGTCTACAGGGGCCTCGGGCTGCACCTTC. Its protein is CAISESTGASGCTF.

The genes are TRBV6-6 and TRBJ1-1; possible D gene TRBD1, 5 bases. There are 15 residues in the CDR3. Germline V gene data show CDR1 as MNHNY and CDR2 as SVGAGI (reference sequence). The V end lost 5 bases, the J end lost 3 bases, and 16 bases lay between the germline ends. CDR3 residues: CASSPRGMGDTEAFF. The CDR3 nucleotides read TGTGCCAGCAGTCCCCGAGGTATGGGGGACACTGAAGCTTTCTTT.

This clone was detected only a few times. The chain is built from TRBV21-1 and TRBJ1-1. TRBV21-1 is a listed pseudogene. The CDR3 spans 15 residues. This chain's CDR3 is CASSKAQPGNTEAFF. CDR3 bases: TGTGCCAGCAGCAAAGCGCAACCCGGGAACACTGAAGCTTTCTTT.

This clone was counted between two and nine times. The chain joins TRBV9 to TRBJ2-7; possible D gene TRBD1, 6 bases. The V gene lost 7 bases and the J gene lost 5 bases, with 22 bases spanning the gap. The CDR3 has 15 residues. Germline V CDR1 and CDR2: SGDLS, YYNGEE. In DNA, the CDR3 is TGTGCCAGCTCCTCTCGGGTGGGGGCGTCCCACGAGCAGTACTTC. Translation gives CASSSRVGASHEQYF.

The V call is TRBV19, the J call TRBJ2-1; D is perhaps TRBD2 (5 bases). This CDR3 region has 14 residues. V was clipped by 5 bases and J by 8 bases, with 16 bases between them. Per the germline V gene, CDR1 is LNHDA and CDR2 is SQIVND (reference sequence). CDR3 sequence: CASSRPQERDEQFF. The CDR3 DNA follows: TGTGCCAGTAGTCGGCCCCAGGAGAGGGATGAGCAGTTCTTC.

Only a few counts were recorded for this clone. V usage is TRBV7-2 and J usage is TRBJ2-5, with TRBD2 matching 10 bases. The CDR3 runs to 16 residues. Trimming took 5 bases from V and 5 from J; bases not matched to a gene: 11. Germline CDR1 reads SGHTA; CDR2 reads FQGNSA. The CDR3 nucleotides read TGTGCCAGCAGCCCAACCCCCCTAGCGGGGGCCGAGACCCAGTACTTC. It is translated as CASSPTPLAGAETQYF.

This clone was seen a few times. The genes are TRBV4-3 and TRBJ1-1, with no clear D. Trimming cost V 0 bases and J 4 bases, with 12 bases left between them. Per germline, CDR1 LGHNA and CDR2 YSLEER. There are 15 residues in the CDR3. CDR3 loop: CASSQDLGFSTEAFF. The CDR3 DNA sequence: TGCGCCAGCAGCCAAGATTTGGGGTTCTCCACTGAAGCTTTCTTT.

This clone was detected only a few times. Distinct nucleotide sequences in the sample also encode this CDR3. V is TRBV29-1 and J is TRBJ1-1; D gene uncertain. Per the germline V gene, CDR1 is SQVTM and CDR2 is ANQGSEA. Trimming left V 4 bases short and J 1 base short, with 7 bases between. The CDR3 has 12 amino acids. CDR3 nucleotides: TGCAGCGTTGCTCGGGGGAACACTGAAGCTTTCTTT. Residues: CSVARGNTEAFF. Looking up the rest from reference TRBV29-1 and TRBJ1-1 gives the full variable domain: SAVISQKPSRDICQRGTSLTIQCQVDSQVTMMFWYRQQPGQSLTLIATANQGSEATYESGFVIDKFPISRPNLTFSTLTVSNMSPEDSSIYLCSVARGNTEAFFGQGTRLTVV.

This chain's CDR3 is CASSPSTGFGGTDTQYF. The DNA of the CDR3 is TGTGCCAGCAGCCCAAGTACAGGGTTTGGGGGCACAGATACGCAGTATTTT. The chain joins TRBV9 to TRBJ2-3, with D maybe TRBD1 (6 bases). Trimming cost V 4 bases and J 1 base, with 19 bases left between them. This CDR3 has 17 residues. Germline loops: CDR1 SGDLS, CDR2 YYNGEE.

This clone was detected a few times. The chain combines TRBV6-6 with TRBJ2-7; 11 bases line up with TRBD1. This CDR3 has 16 amino acids. V dropped 5 bases and J dropped 0; count of bases not matched to a gene: 6. CDR1 and CDR2 (germline): MNHNY, SVGAGI (reference sequence). CDR3 nucleotide sequence: TGTGCCAGCAGTCCCTGGGACAGGGGGAACTCCTACGAGCAGTACTTC. Its protein product is CASSPWDRGNSYEQYF.

This clone was observed a few times. This chain links TRBV18 with TRBJ1-1; D gene ambiguous. Trimming pared 3 bases from V and 6 bases from J, leaving 8 bases between. This CDR3 spans 12 amino acids. Germline V CDR1 and CDR2: KGHSH, LQKENI. DNA of the CDR3: TGTGCCAGCTCACCGAGGTGGTCTGAAGCTTTCTTT. Translated: CASSPRWSEAFF.

Only a few counts were recorded for this clone. CDR3 bases: TGTGCCAGCAGCTTAGCCGACTACAATGAGCAGTTCTTC. Translated: CASSLADYNEQFF. The V call is TRBV7-2, the J call TRBJ2-1; D remains unclear. Per the germline V gene, CDR1 is SGHTA and CDR2 is FQGNSA. This CDR3 is built from 13 residues. V dropped 0 bases and J dropped 3 bases, with 3 bases sitting between them.